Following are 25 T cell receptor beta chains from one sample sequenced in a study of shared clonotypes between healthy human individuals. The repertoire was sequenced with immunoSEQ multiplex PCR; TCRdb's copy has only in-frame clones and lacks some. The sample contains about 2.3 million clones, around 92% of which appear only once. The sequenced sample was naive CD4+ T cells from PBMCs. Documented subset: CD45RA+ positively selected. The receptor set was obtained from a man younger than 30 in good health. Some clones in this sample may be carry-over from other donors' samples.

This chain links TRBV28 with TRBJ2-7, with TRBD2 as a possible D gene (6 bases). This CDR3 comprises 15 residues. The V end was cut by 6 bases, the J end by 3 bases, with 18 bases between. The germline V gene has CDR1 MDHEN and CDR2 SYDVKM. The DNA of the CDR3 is TGTGCCAGCAGGGATCCCGGGAGAGGAAGCTACGAGCAGTACTTC. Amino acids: CASRDPGRGSYEQYF.

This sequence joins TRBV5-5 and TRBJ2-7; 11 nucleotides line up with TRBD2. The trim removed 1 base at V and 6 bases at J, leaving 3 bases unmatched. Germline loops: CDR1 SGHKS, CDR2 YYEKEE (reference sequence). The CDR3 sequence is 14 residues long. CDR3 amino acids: CASSLTSGSVEQYF. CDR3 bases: TGTGCCAGCAGCTTGACTAGCGGGAGCGTCGAGCAGTACTTC. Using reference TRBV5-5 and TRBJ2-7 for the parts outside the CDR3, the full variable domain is DAGVTQSPTHLIKTRGQQVTLRCSPISGHKSVSWYQQVLGQGPQFIFQYYEKEERGRGNFPDRFSARQFPNYSSELNVNALLLGDSALYLCASSLTSGSVEQYFGPGTRLTVT.

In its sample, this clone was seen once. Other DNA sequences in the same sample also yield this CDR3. CDR3 nucleotides: TGTGCCAGCAGCCGACCCAATCAGCCCCAGCATTTT. Translation: CASSRPNQPQHF. The V call is TRBV28, the J call TRBJ1-5; no definite D call. The CDR3 is 12 amino acids. Germline lookup yields CDR1 MDHEN and CDR2 SYDVKM. The V gene lost 6 bases and the J gene lost 3 bases, with 6 bases spanning the gap.

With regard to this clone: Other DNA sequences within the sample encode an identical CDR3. In DNA form, the CDR3 reads TGCAGCGTTGAAGTGACCTCGACAGATACGCAGTATTTT. Its translation is CSVEVTSTDTQYF. This chain uses TRBV29-1 with TRBJ2-3, with unresolved D. Germline V gene lookup returns CDR1 SQVTM and CDR2 ANQGSEA. The CDR3 loop spans 13 amino acids. Trimming took 1 base from V and 3 from J, leaving 8 bases between them.

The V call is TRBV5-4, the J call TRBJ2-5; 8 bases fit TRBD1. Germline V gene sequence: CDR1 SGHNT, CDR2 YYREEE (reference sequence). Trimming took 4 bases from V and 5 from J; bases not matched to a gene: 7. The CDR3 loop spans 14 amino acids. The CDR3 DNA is TGTGCCAGCAGCAATCAGGGGGCGGGGGAGACCCAGTACTTC. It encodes CASSNQGAGETQYF.

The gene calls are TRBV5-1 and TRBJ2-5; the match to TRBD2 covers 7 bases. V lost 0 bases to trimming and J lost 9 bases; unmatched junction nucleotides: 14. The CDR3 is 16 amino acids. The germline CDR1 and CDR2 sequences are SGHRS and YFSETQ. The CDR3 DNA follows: TGCGCCAGCAGCTTGGGGGCTAGCGGTGGTTTCTTGGCCCAGTACTTC. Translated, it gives CASSLGASGGFLAQYF.

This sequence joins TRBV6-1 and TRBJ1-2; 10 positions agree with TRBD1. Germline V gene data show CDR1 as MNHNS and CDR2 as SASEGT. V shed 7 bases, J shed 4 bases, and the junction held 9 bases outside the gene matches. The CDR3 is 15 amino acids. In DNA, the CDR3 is TGTGCCAGCAACCCGACAGGGGGCAGTGGCTATGGCTACACCTTC. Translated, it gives CASNPTGGSGYGYTF.

CDR3 DNA: TGTGCCAGCGGGGGGAGACTAGCGGGAGGAGGGTCCCAGTACTTC. Protein product: CASGGRLAGGGSQYF. The chain is built from TRBV27 and TRBJ2-5; 13 positions match TRBD2. After removal of 8 bases from V and 9 bases from J, the junction contained 12 bases not matched to a gene. The CDR3 contains 15 residues. Per germline, CDR1 MNHEY and CDR2 SMNVEV (reference sequence).

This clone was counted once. The CDR3 spells CASLGGSGRSHNEQFF. As DNA, the CDR3 is TGTGCCAGCCTAGGAGGTAGCGGGAGGTCTCACAATGAGCAGTTCTTC. The chain has TRBV19 and TRBJ2-1; 10 nucleotides match TRBD2. Germline trimming cut 9 bases from V and 5 bases from J; bases unmatched to any gene: 13. The CDR3 extends over 16 amino acids. Looked up from germline, CDR1 is LNHDA and CDR2 is SQIVND (reference sequence). The whole variable domain, remainder taken from reference TRBV19 and TRBJ2-1, is DGGITQSPKYLFRKEGQNVTLSCEQNLNHDAMYWYRQDPGQGLRLIYYSQIVNDFQKGDIAEGYSVSREKKESFPLTVTSAQKNPTAFYLCASLGGSGRSHNEQFFGPGTRLTVL.

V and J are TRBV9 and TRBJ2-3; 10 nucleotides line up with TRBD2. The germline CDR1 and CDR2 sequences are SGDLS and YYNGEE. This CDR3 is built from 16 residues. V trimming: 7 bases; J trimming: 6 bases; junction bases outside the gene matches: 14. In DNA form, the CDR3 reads TGTGCCAGCTCAAGGACTAGCGGTTCTTTAGGGGATACGCAGTATTTT. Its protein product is CASSRTSGSLGDTQYF.

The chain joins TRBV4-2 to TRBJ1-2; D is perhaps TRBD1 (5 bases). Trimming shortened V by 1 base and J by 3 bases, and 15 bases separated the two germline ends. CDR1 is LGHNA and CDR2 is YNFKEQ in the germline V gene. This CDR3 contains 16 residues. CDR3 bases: TGTGCCAGCAGCCAAGCCTTGGGGACGGACGACTATGGCTACACCTTC. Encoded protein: CASSQALGTDDYGYTF.

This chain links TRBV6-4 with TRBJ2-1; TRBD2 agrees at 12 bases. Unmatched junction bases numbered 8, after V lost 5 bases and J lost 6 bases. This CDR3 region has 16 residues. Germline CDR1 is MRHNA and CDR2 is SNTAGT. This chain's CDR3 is CASSTTSGSGSNEQFF. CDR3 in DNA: TGTGCCAGCAGTACGACTAGCGGGAGTGGCAGCAATGAGCAGTTCTTC.

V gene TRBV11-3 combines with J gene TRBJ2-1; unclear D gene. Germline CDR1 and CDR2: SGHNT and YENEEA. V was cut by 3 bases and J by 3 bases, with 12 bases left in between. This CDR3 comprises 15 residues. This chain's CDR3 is CASSLASTNYNEQFF. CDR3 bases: TGTGCCAGCAGCTTGGCTTCGACAAACTACAATGAGCAGTTCTTC.

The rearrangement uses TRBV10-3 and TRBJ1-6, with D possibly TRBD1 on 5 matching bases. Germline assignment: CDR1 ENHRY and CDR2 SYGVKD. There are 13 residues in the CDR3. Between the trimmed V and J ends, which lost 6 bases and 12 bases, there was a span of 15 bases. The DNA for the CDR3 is TGTGCCATCAGACCTTCCGGTGGGGGACCCCTCCACTTT. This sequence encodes CAIRPSGGGPLHF.

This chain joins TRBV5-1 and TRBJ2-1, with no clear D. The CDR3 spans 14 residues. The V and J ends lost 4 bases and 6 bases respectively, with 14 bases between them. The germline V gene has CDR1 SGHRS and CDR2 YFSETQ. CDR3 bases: TGCGCCAGCAGCCCCCGGGCCAAAAGCAATGAGCAGTTCTTC. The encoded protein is CASSPRAKSNEQFF.

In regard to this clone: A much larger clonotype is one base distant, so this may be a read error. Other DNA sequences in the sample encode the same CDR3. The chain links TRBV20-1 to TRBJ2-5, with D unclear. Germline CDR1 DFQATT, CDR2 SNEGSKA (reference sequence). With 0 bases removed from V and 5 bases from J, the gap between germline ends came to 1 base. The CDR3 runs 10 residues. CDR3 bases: TGCAGTGCTAGAGACGAGACCCAGTACTTC. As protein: CSARDETQYF.

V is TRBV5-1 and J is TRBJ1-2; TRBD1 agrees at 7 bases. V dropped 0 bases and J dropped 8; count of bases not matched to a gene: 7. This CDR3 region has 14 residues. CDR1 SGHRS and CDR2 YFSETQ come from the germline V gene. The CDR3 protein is CASSLGLQGKGYTF. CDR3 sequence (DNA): TGCGCCAGCAGCTTGGGGTTACAGGGGAAGGGCTACACCTTC.

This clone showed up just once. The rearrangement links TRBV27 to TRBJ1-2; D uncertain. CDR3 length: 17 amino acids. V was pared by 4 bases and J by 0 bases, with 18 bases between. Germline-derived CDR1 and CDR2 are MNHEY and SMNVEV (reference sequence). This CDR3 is CASSWRGRSFPNYGYTF. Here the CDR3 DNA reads TGTGCCAGCAGTTGGCGAGGCCGGAGCTTCCCTAACTATGGCTACACCTTC.

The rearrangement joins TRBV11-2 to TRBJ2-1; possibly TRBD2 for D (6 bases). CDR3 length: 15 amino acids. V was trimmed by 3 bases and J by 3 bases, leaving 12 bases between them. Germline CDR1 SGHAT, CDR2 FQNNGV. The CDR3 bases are TGTGCCAGCAGCTTGCGGCTAGCGAACTACAATGAGCAGTTCTTC. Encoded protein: CASSLRLANYNEQFF.

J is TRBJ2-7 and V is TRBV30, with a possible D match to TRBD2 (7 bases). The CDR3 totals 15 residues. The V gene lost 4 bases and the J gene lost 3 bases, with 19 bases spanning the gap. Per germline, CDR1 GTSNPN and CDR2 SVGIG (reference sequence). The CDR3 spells CAWITPRGAGYEQYF. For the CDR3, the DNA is TGTGCCTGGATCACTCCTCGGGGGGCCGGCTACGAGCAGTACTTC.

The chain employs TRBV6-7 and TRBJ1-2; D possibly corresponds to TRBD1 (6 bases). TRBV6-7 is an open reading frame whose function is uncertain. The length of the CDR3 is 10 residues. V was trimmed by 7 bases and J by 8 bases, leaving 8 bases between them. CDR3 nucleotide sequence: TGTGCCAGCAAGGGGGTAGGCTACACCTTC. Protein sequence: CASKGVGYTF.

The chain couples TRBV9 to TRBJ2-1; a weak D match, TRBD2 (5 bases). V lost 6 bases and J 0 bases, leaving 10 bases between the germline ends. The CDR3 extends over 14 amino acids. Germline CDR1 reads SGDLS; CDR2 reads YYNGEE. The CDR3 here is CASNSGGSYNEQFF. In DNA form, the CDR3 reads TGTGCCAGCAACTCCGGAGGCTCCTACAATGAGCAGTTCTTC.

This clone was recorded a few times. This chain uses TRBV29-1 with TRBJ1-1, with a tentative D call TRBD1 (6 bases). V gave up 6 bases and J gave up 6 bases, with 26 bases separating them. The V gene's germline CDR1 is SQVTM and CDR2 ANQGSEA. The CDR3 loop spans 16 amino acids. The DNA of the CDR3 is TGCAGCGTCGTGACAGGTAACAGAGGGTCAGTATCTGAAGCTTTCTTT. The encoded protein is CSVVTGNRGSVSEAFF.

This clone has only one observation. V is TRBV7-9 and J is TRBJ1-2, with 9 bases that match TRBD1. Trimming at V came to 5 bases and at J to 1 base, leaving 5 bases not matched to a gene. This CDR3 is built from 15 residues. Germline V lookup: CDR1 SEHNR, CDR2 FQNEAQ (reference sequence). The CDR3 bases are TGTGCCAGCAGCGAATGGGACAGGGTTAACTATGGCTACACCTTC. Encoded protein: CASSEWDRVNYGYTF.

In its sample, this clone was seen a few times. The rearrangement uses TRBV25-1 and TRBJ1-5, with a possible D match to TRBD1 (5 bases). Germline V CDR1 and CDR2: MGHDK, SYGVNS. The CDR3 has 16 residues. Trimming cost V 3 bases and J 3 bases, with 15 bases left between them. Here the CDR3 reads CASSDPRAGFNQPQHF. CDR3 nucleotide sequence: TGTGCCAGCAGTGACCCCCGGGCAGGGTTCAATCAGCCCCAGCATTTT.